What follows is one TCR beta chain and its context. The antigen remains undetermined. Timing groups of about 4 and about 12 weeks for second doses were pooled. This table comes from immunoSEQ multiplex PCR, and its TCRdb copy is limited to in-frame clones, with some not included. In the table there are about 140,000 clones, roughly 92% of which are singletons. The record originates from a study of T cell responses to AZD1222 COVID-19 vaccine. Study observations and caveats: The donor cohort was predominantly white British with a female majority, and clonal diversity may have been underestimated. Only after the peak T cell response were repertoires sampled. Increases in Spike-specific TCR breadth and depth were seen after two AZD1222 doses.

This CDR3 contains 15 residues. V gave up 4 bases and J gave up 7 bases; unmatched junction bases: 12. Germline CDR1 reads SEHNR; CDR2 reads FQNEAQ (reference sequence). The chain recombines TRBV7-9 with TRBJ1-2, with 7 nucleotides matching TRBD1. This TCR was sampled from an adult who received the AZD1222 COVID-19 vaccine. Sample: peripheral blood, taken 28 days after the second AZD1222 dose. CDR3 region: CASSSDRDSPGGYTF. The DNA of the CDR3 is TGTGCCAGCAGCTCAGACCGGGACAGCCCGGGTGGCTACACCTTC. Complete variable domain (other parts from reference TRBV7-9 and TRBJ1-2): DTGVSQNPRHKITKRGQNVTFRCDPISEHNRLYWYRQTLGQGPEFLTYFQNEAQLEKSRLLSDRFSAERPKGSFSTLEIQRTEQGDSAMYLCASSSDRDSPGGYTFGSGTRLTVV.